Below, one TCR beta chain is given with its context. The target antigen is unknown. Included in the TCR beta cDNA libraries were unique molecular identifiers. MiXCR, applied by TCRdb to the PCR reads, yields one record per CDR3 protein. Of hundreds of thousands of distinct CDR3 sequences in the sample, about 32% are singletons; the top ten hold 0.5% to 0.6%. This sample is drawn from a study of post-analysis software for immune sequencing data. The study's findings and limits: Controls showed lower frequencies than patients for roughly 5 TRBV segments, and TRBV5-6, TRBV5-1 and TRBV20-1 were among these.

In germline, CDR1 is SGHRS, CDR2 YFSETQ. The CDR3 is made up of 16 amino acids. The source of this sequence is a girl aged 10 to 17 with multiple sclerosis. This chain links TRBV5-1 with TRBJ2-7; D may be TRBD1 or TRBD2 (6 bases each). Near its end, the DNA agrees better with TRBJ2-5, so the J call may be wrong. The sample comprised blood. CDR3 loop: CASSLAELARGETQYF. The CDR3 bases are TGCGCCAGCAGCTTGGCGGAGCTAGCGAGGGGGGAGACCCAGTACTTC.